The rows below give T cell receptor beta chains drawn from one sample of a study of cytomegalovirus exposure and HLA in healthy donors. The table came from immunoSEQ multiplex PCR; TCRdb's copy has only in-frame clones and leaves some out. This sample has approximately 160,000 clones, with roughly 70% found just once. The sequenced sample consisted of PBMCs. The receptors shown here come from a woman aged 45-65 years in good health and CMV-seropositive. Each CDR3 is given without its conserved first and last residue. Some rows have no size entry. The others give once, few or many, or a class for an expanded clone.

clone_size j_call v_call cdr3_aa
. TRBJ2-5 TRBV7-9 ASSAQTRAQY
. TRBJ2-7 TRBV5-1 ASSTGQGYHEQY
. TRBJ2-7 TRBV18 ASSPPGRYEQY
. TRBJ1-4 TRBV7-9 ASSLDAAGEKLF
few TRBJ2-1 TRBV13 ASSSRGFYNEQF
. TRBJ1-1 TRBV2 ASSASIHPNTEAF
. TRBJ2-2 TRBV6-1 ASSRLGITGELF
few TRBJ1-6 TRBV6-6 ASSPTGTGESPLH
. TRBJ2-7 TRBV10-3 AISESTGGSYEQY
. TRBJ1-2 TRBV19 ASSFSLIDGGYGYT
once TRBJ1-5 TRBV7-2 ASSSIGRVQPQH
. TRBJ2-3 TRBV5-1 ASRASGGATDTQY
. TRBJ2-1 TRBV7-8 ASRLLAGGFNEQF
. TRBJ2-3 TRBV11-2 ASSLDILLVSGTDTQY
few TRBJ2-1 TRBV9 ASSEGLAGQNEQF
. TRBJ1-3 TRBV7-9 ASSLDLAQSGNTIY
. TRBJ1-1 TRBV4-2 ASSQDRAHTEAF
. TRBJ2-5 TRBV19 ASSVRLAGGPSETQY
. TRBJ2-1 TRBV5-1 ASNPPSGAPYNEQF
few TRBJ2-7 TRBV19 ATQGRSSYEQY
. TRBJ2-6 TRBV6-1 ASSRQGAGANVLT
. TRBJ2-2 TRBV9 ASSSWDSSGTGELF
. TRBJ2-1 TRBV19 ASSLAGVNEQF
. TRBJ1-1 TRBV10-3 ATGDRLNTEAF
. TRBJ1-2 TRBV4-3 ASSQEDRVQGYT
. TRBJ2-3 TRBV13 ASSQTGGSTDTQY
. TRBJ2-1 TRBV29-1 SVPWGVGEQF
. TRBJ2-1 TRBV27 ASSLSSGGALNEQF
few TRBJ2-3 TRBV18 ASSPPEGSSTDTQY
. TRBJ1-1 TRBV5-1 ASSLVGRGQVNTEAF
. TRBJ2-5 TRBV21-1 AIIRLAGYQETQY
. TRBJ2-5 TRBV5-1 ASSYWSDGRETQY
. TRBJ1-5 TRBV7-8 ASSLAGTGTNQPQH
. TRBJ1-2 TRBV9 ASSSSDRGFDGYT
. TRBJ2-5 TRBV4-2 ASSQGANPRGQETQY
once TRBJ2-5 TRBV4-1 ASSDRGAEETQY